Listed below are T cell receptor beta chains from one sample, sequenced in a study of Ad26.COV2.S vaccination and SARS-CoV-2 variants. Data came from immunoSEQ multiplex PCR; TCRdb stores just in-frame clones and leaves some out. There are about 440,000 clones in the sample; 90% occur only once, and approximately 4.3% lies in the top ten. The sequencing used peripheral blood, collected in a trial of Ad26.COV2.S vaccine versus placebo. Source of these receptors: a person aged 18-65 years who received the Ad26.COV2.S COVID-19 vaccine or a placebo. Each CDR3 is given with its conserved first and last residue. The order of the fields is J gene, D gene, V gene, CDR3 protein, CDR3 DNA. The D gene is left open where the match is weak.

J gene: TRBJ2-5
D gene: -
V gene: TRBV29-1
CDR3 protein: CSAYRSVTTQYF
CDR3 DNA: TGCAGCGCATACAGGTCCGTTACTACCCAGTACTTC

J gene: TRBJ2-7
D gene: -
V gene: TRBV5-6
CDR3 protein: CASSTRQESYEQYF
CDR3 DNA: TGTGCCAGCAGCACCCGACAGGAATCCTACGAGCAGTACTTC

J gene: TRBJ2-3
D gene: -
V gene: TRBV5-4
CDR3 protein: CASSLAAGGTDTQYF
CDR3 DNA: TGTGCCAGCAGCTTGGCCGCAGGGGGCACAGATACGCAGTATTTT

J gene: TRBJ2-2
D gene: -
V gene: TRBV9
CDR3 protein: CASSSRPQLLTGELFF
CDR3 DNA: TGTGCCAGCAGCTCTCGGCCGCAGCTACTCACCGGGGAGCTGTTTTTT

J gene: TRBJ2-1
D gene: -
V gene: TRBV25-1
CDR3 protein: CASSAHSEHYNEQFF
CDR3 DNA: TGTGCCAGCAGTGCCCATAGCGAGCACTACAATGAGCAGTTCTTC

J gene: TRBJ1-5
D gene: -
V gene: TRBV7-2
CDR3 protein: CASSFGQNNQPQHF
CDR3 DNA: TGTGCCAGCAGCTTTGGGCAGAACAATCAGCCCCAGCATTTT

J gene: TRBJ1-5
D gene: -
V gene: TRBV28
CDR3 protein: CASSFSGYQPQHF
CDR3 DNA: TGTGCCAGCAGTTTTTCGGGGTATCAGCCCCAGCATTTT

J gene: TRBJ2-2
D gene: TRBD2
V gene: TRBV18
CDR3 protein: CASSPSRTSANTGELFF
CDR3 DNA: TGTGCCAGCTCACCTTCAAGGACTAGCGCGAACACCGGGGAGCTGTTTTTT

J gene: TRBJ2-7
D gene: -
V gene: TRBV11-1
CDR3 protein: CASSLGGTQYF
CDR3 DNA: TGTGCCAGCAGCTTAGGGGGTACCCAGTACTTC

J gene: TRBJ2-5
D gene: -
V gene: TRBV2
CDR3 protein: CAGSGTTQETQYF
CDR3 DNA: TGTGCCGGTTCCGGGACGACTCAAGAGACCCAGTACTTC